One and the same sample provided the 30 T cell receptor beta chains below, sequenced in a study of T cell responses to AZD1222 COVID-19 vaccine. The assay was immunoSEQ multiplex PCR, and TCRdb's table has in-frame clones only and misses some. The table lists 100,000 or so clones, roughly 90% of them singletons. The material was peripheral blood, obtained on day 0 of AZD1222 vaccination. Receptors originate from an adult in good health.

This chain links TRBV5-1 with TRBJ2-3, with TRBD2 as a possible D gene (5 bases). With 7 bases removed from V and 6 bases from J, the gap between germline ends came to 12 bases. The CDR3 is 12 residues long. Germline assignment: CDR1 SGHRS and CDR2 YFSETQ. DNA for the CDR3: TGCGCCAGCGGCCGTAGGGAGGATACGCAGTATTTT. This encodes CASGRREDTQYF.

CDR3 region: CASSSLAGDAETQYF. As DNA, the CDR3 is TGTGCCAGCAGTTCCCTAGCGGGGGATGCGGAGACCCAGTACTTC. The chain joins TRBV27 to TRBJ2-5; TRBD2 matches at 10 bases. The V gene's germline CDR1 is MNHEY and CDR2 SMNVEV (reference sequence). The CDR3 has 15 amino acids. The ends lost 4 bases at V and 5 bases at J; junction bases unmatched: 7.

The CDR3 DNA reads TGTGCCAGCAGCTTAGGGTCCCGGGAGCGAGGAGAGACCCAGTACTTC. It yields the protein CASSLGSRERGETQYF. The chain has TRBV7-8 and TRBJ2-5; possibly TRBD2 for D (6 bases). Deletions cut 1 base from V and 4 bases from J, with 16 bases between. The CDR3 length is 16 residues. Germline assignment: CDR1 SGHVS and CDR2 FQNEAQ.

V is TRBV5-1 and J is TRBJ2-3; 11 bases fit TRBD2. The CDR3 is made up of 15 amino acids. CDR1 SGHRS and CDR2 YFSETQ come from the germline V gene. After removal of 0 bases from V and 5 bases from J, the junction contained 2 bases not matched to a gene. The CDR3 DNA follows: TGCGCCAGCAGCTTGGTTACTAGCGGGGGAGATACGCAGTATTTT. This sequence encodes CASSLVTSGGDTQYF.

The rearrangement uses TRBV28 and TRBJ1-5; D perhaps matches TRBD1 (6 bases). The CDR3 contains 15 residues. The germline V gene encodes CDR1 MDHEN and CDR2 SYDVKM. The V end lost 3 bases, the J end lost 8 bases, and 17 bases lay between the germline ends. This CDR3 is CASSLLGGRGKPQHF. The CDR3 DNA reads as TGTGCCAGCAGTTTGTTAGGGGGGCGCGGGAAGCCCCAGCATTTT.

The V call is TRBV5-8, the J call TRBJ1-5, with 7 positions matching TRBD1. The germline V gene has CDR1 SGHTS and CDR2 YDEGEE. There are 16 residues in the CDR3. V lost 5 bases and J lost 0; bases outside the gene matches: 8. The CDR3 sequence is CASRGGQEYSNQPQHF. CDR3 bases: TGTGCCAGCAGGGGAGGACAGGAGTATAGCAATCAGCCCCAGCATTTT.

The J gene is TRBJ1-2, the V gene TRBV12-3 or TRBV12-4; unclear D gene. The CDR3 sequence is 13 residues long. V was clipped by 1 base and J by 8 bases, with 11 bases between them. The CDR3 DNA reads as TGTGCCAGCAGTTTAGGCACTACGGGAGGCTACACCTTC. Protein: CASSLGTTGGYTF.

V gene TRBV11-3 combines with J gene TRBJ1-4; TRBD1 matches 9 bases. Germline V gene lookup returns CDR1 SGHNT and CDR2 YENEEA. This CDR3 region has 15 residues. Trimming removed 5 bases from V and 5 bases from J; junction bases left unmatched: 6. CDR3 DNA: TGTGCCAGCAGCGCCCGGGACAGGGTAAATGAAAAACTGTTTTTT. Translation gives CASSARDRVNEKLFF.

The chain recombines TRBV21-1 with TRBJ2-1; the table's D call of TRBD2 was not tested on the DNA. TRBV21-1 is a recognized pseudogene. The CDR3 runs 17 residues. The CDR3, as DNA: TGTGCCAGCACCCCTGTTAGCGGGACGGTAACTTACAATGAGCAGTTCTTC. The encoded protein is CASTPVSGTVTYNEQFF.

This chain links TRBV4-3 with TRBJ2-6; TRBD1 might be the D (5 bases). Between the trimmed V and J ends, which lost 5 bases and 2 bases, there was a span of 13 bases. This CDR3 spans 16 amino acids. The V gene's germline CDR1 is LGHNA and CDR2 YSLEER. The CDR3 here is CASSYQGGTGANVLTF. For the CDR3, the DNA is TGCGCCAGCAGCTATCAGGGCGGAACTGGGGCCAACGTCCTGACTTTC.

The J gene is TRBJ1-5, the V gene TRBV30, with 10 nucleotides matching TRBD1. This CDR3 has 13 amino acids. V lost 7 bases to trimming and J lost 7 bases; unmatched junction nucleotides: 7. Germline V gene sequence: CDR1 GTSNPN, CDR2 SVGIG (reference sequence). CDR3 protein: CASGQGMWQPQHF. The CDR3 nucleotides are TGTGCCTCGGGACAGGGGATGTGGCAGCCCCAGCATTTT.

The J gene is TRBJ2-1, the V gene TRBV30; 11 nucleotides agree with TRBD2. The CDR3 length is 14 residues. With 3 bases clipped from V and 6 bases from J, the junction kept 4 bases outside the gene matches. Looked up from germline, CDR1 is GTSNPN and CDR2 is SVGIG (reference sequence). The CDR3 sequence: CAWRGLAVSNEQFF. The CDR3 coding sequence is TGTGCCTGGAGGGGACTAGCGGTTTCCAATGAGCAGTTCTTC.

The gene calls are TRBV5-1 and TRBJ1-6, with D unresolved. The CDR3 loop spans 15 amino acids. The V gene's germline CDR1 is SGHRS and CDR2 YFSETQ. V lost 0 bases to trimming and J lost 5 bases, with 9 bases between them. DNA for the CDR3: TGCGCCAGCAGCTTGGGGCCAGCTAATAATTCACCCCTCCACTTT. Translation gives CASSLGPANNSPLHF.

The V call is TRBV6-2 or TRBV6-3, the J call TRBJ2-1; the D gene is possibly TRBD1 (5 bases). The CDR3 consists of 13 residues. In germline, CDR1 is MNHEY, CDR2 SVGEGT. Trimming took off 4 bases at V and 4 bases at J, with 8 bases between the two ends. The CDR3 is CASSLTGYNEQFF. The CDR3 DNA sequence: TGTGCCAGCAGTTTAACAGGTTACAATGAGCAGTTCTTC.

This chain uses TRBV28 with TRBJ2-7; TRBD2 matches 8 bases. CDR1 is MDHEN and CDR2 is SYDVKM in the germline V gene. Trimming took 8 bases from V and 4 from J; bases not matched to a gene: 7. This CDR3 has 13 amino acids. CDR3 sequence: CASQRGGRYEQYF. CDR3 coding DNA: TGTGCCAGCCAGCGGGGCGGGAGGTACGAGCAGTACTTC.

The chain combines TRBV5-5 with TRBJ1-1, with D unclear. V was trimmed by 2 bases and J by 11 bases, leaving 25 bases between them. Germline values: CDR1 SGHKS, CDR2 YYEKEE (reference sequence). The CDR3 loop spans 16 amino acids. The CDR3 DNA follows: TGTGCCAGCAGCTTACTCGTGAGTGGGTTAGGTCAGCGGGCTTTCTTT. Amino acids: CASSLLVSGLGQRAFF.

CDR3 coding DNA: TGTGCCAGCAGTTTTTCGGGACAGGGGCGTCACGAGCAGTACTTC. Amino acid sequence: CASSFSGQGRHEQYF. J is TRBJ2-7 and V is TRBV27, with TRBD1 matching over 10 bases. CDR3 length: 15 residues. CDR1 MNHEY and CDR2 SMNVEV come from the germline V gene (reference sequence). V lost 3 bases, J lost 5 bases, and 7 bases stayed unmatched.

This rearrangement joins TRBV11-1 to TRBJ2-7, with D perhaps matching TRBD1 (6 bases). V shed 0 bases and J shed 7 bases, with 16 bases lying between them. The CDR3 contains 15 residues. Germline CDR1 is SGHAT and CDR2 is FQDESV (reference sequence). CDR3: CASSLAGAGRGEQYF. In DNA, the CDR3 is TGTGCCAGCAGCTTAGCGGGGGCCGGCAGAGGGGAGCAGTACTTC.

This clone appeared once. This sequence joins TRBV19 and TRBJ1-2; 7 bases are a match to TRBD1. V was clipped by 3 bases and J by 6 bases; unmatched bases: 10. Germline V gene data show CDR1 as LNHDA and CDR2 as SQIVND (reference sequence). The CDR3 sequence is 15 residues long. The CDR3 spells CASSIRQGNKNGYTF. The DNA of the CDR3 is TGTGCCAGTAGTATCCGACAGGGAAATAAGAATGGCTACACCTTC.

The chain is built from TRBV7-9 and TRBJ2-1; 8 nucleotides agree with TRBD2. This CDR3 has 15 amino acids. J lost 9 bases, V lost 4 bases, and 11 bases had no gene match. The germline CDR1 and CDR2 sequences are SEHNR and FQNEAQ (reference sequence). The CDR3, as DNA: TGTGCCAGCAGCTCTACCGGGACTAGGAGCGTTGAGCAGTTCTTC. The encoded protein is CASSSTGTRSVEQFF.

The V gene is TRBV19, the J gene TRBJ2-6, with no clear D. CDR1 and CDR2 (germline): LNHDA, SQIVND (reference sequence). The CDR3 length is 15 residues. Trimming pared 5 bases from V and 0 bases from J, leaving 8 bases between. CDR3 region: CASSSQDSGANVLTF. For the CDR3, the DNA is TGTGCCAGTAGTTCTCAGGACTCTGGGGCCAACGTCCTGACTTTC.

The chain links TRBV2 to TRBJ1-2; D gene uncertain. The CDR3 runs to 11 residues. CDR1 and CDR2 from the germline V gene are SNHLY and FYNNEI. Between the trimmed V and J ends, which lost 6 bases and 2 bases, there was a span of 4 bases. As DNA, the CDR3 is TGTGCCAGCAGGCAAAACTATGGCTACACCTTC. Translating gives CASRQNYGYTF.

The table lists this clone with a few counts. V gene TRBV20-1 combines with J gene TRBJ1-2; TRBD1 aligns across 8 bases. This CDR3 has 11 residues. Germline V gene lookup returns CDR1 DFQATT and CDR2 SNEGSKA (reference sequence). V lost 5 bases to trimming and J lost 8 bases; unmatched junction nucleotides: 4. The CDR3 bases are TGCAGTGCTGACAGGGGCCCCGGCTACACCTTC. This gives the protein CSADRGPGYTF.

The rearrangement uses TRBV28 and TRBJ1-6; a possible D gene is TRBD1 (5 bases). V lost 2 bases and J lost 0, with 5 bases in between. The germline V gene has CDR1 MDHEN and CDR2 SYDVKM. The CDR3 totals 15 residues. In DNA form, the CDR3 reads TGTGCCAGCAGTTTAGGGGGCTCCTATAATTCACCCCTCCACTTT. This encodes CASSLGGSYNSPLHF.

The chain uses TRBV9 and TRBJ2-5; 10 bases line up with TRBD2. Germline trimming cut 4 bases from V and 7 bases from J; bases unmatched to any gene: 7. Germline values: CDR1 SGDLS, CDR2 YYNGEE. The CDR3 runs to 14 residues. The DNA of the CDR3 is TGTGCCAGCAGCCTGGGACTAGCGTCCGGGACCCAGTACTTC. Protein sequence: CASSLGLASGTQYF.

The chain carries TRBV7-2 and TRBJ1-5; TRBD1 agrees at 7 bases. V was pared by 5 bases and J by 7 bases, with 8 bases of the junction left unmatched. Per germline, CDR1 SGHTA and CDR2 FQGNSA. This CDR3 spans 14 amino acids. CDR3 region: CASSQTDRAQPQHF. In DNA form, the CDR3 reads TGTGCCAGCAGCCAAACCGACAGGGCCCAGCCCCAGCATTTT.

The chain joins TRBV21-1 to TRBJ2-7; the tabulated D call, TRBD2, remains unverified against the DNA. TRBV21-1 is described as a pseudogene. The CDR3 runs 16 residues. CDR3 DNA: TGTGCCAGCAGCAAAGTTCCGACTAGCGTGGGGCACGAGCAGTACTTC. Its translation: CASSKVPTSVGHEQYF.

The chain combines TRBV19 with TRBJ2-3; TRBD1 or TRBD2 may be the D gene (5 bases each). This CDR3 is 15 amino acids long. V dropped 3 bases and J dropped 2 bases, with 12 bases sitting between them. Germline V gives CDR1 LNHDA, CDR2 SQIVND (reference sequence). CDR3 sequence reads: CASSMGLAHTDTQYF. The CDR3 DNA reads as TGTGCCAGTAGTATGGGGCTAGCCCACACAGATACGCAGTATTTT.

This sequence joins TRBV28 and TRBJ1-2; weak D call: TRBD1 (6 bases). The CDR3 is 15 amino acids. CDR1 is MDHEN, CDR2 SYDVKM, per germline. V was cut by 6 bases and J by 4 bases, with 18 bases left in between. CDR3 sequence reads: CASSPAQGLGYGYTF. CDR3 sequence (DNA): TGTGCCAGCAGCCCGGCCCAGGGGCTTGGCTATGGCTACACCTTC.

This chain uses TRBV11-3 with TRBJ1-1; no clear D. Germline V gene sequence: CDR1 SGHNT, CDR2 YENEEA. This CDR3 has 14 residues. V was trimmed by 0 bases and J by 1 base, leaving 6 bases between them. The CDR3 here is CASSLDAGNTEAFF. In nucleotides, the CDR3 is TGTGCCAGCAGCTTAGATGCAGGGAACACTGAAGCTTTCTTT.